This T cell receptor (beta chain) was recorded in a study of shared clonotypes between healthy human individuals. Germline values: CDR1 MDHEN, CDR2 SYDVKM. The V and J ends lost 2 bases and 5 bases respectively, with 7 bases between them. This CDR3 contains 13 residues. Every immunoSEQ plate was one replicate of a subset's evenly spread DNA. The assay was immunoSEQ multiplex PCR, and TCRdb's table has in-frame clones only and misses some. The sample contains approximately 88,000 clones, almost 70% of which appear only once. The V gene is TRBV28, the J gene TRBJ1-3; no firm D call. Sequencing used memory CD8+ T cells sorted from blood. Subset noted: CD45RO+ cells pooled with CCR7-negative TemRA cells. This sequence was found in a man aged 25 to 45 in good health. For the CDR3, the DNA is TGTGCCAGCAGTTTAGGCAGAAGAAACACCATATATTTT. As protein: CASSLGRRNTIYF.